The count of the clone carrying this T cell receptor (beta chain) is one. The CDR3 covers 15 residues. CDR1 is PRHDT, CDR2 FYEKMQ, per germline (reference sequence). The V and J ends lost 5 bases and 7 bases respectively, with 15 bases between them. The data are from a study of blood T cell repertoires in COVID-19. Data came from immunoSEQ multiplex PCR; TCRdb stores just in-frame clones and leaves some out. Here the sample spans more than 65,000 clones, about 88% being singletons. The source of this sequence is a man between 50 and 59 years old with acute or convalescent COVID-19. The sample taken for sequencing was peripheral blood. The V and J genes are TRBV13 and TRBJ1-6; weak D call: TRBD1 (5 bases). DNA for the CDR3: TGTGCCAGCAGCCTGGGACTACAAGGGAATTCACCCCTCCACTTT. It yields the protein CASSLGLQGNSPLHF.